A single sample is the source of the 5 T cell receptor beta chains below, sequenced in a study of T cell clonality in common variable immunodeficiency. TCRdb's table, derived via immunoSEQ multiplex PCR, lists solely in-frame clones and lacks some. The sample holds around 57,000 clones, and no clone turns up only once. Sequenced input: peripheral blood mononuclear cells. The source of these receptors is a person aged 18-69 years in good health.

Ten or more counts support this clone. The read gets to within 3 residues of the CDR3 end, and the germline J gene fills in the rest. V and J are TRBV4-1 and TRBJ1-4, with unresolved D. Germline CDR1 reads MGHRA; CDR2 reads YSYEKL. The CDR3 runs to 11 residues. V lost 6 bases, J lost 10 bases, and 9 bases lay in between. CDR3 residues: CASRIQRKLFF. Partial CDR3 DNA: TGCGCCAGCAGAATACAGAGAAAA.

There are many counts of this clone. The CDR3 end lies 3 residues beyond the end of the read and is filled in from the germline J gene. The gene calls are TRBV18 and TRBJ2-5, with 8 positions matching TRBD1. Looked up from germline, CDR1 is KGHSH and CDR2 is LQKENI. This CDR3 comprises 14 residues. V was clipped by 4 bases and J by 5 bases; unmatched bases: 6. The CDR3 protein is CASSRTGPVETQYF. The CDR3 bases that were read are TGTGCCAGCTCACGGACAGGGCCAGTGGAGACC.

This clone was recorded many times. The read gets to within 3 residues of the CDR3 end, and the germline J gene fills in the rest. The rearrangement uses TRBV2 and TRBJ2-5, with D unclear. Between the trimmed V and J ends, which lost 7 bases and 0 bases, there was a span of 12 bases. The CDR3 sequence is 14 residues long. In germline, CDR1 is SNHLY, CDR2 FYNNEI. The CDR3 DNA, read in part, is TGTGCCAGCACCACCAACCCAGACCAAGAGACC. The encoded protein is CASTTNPDQET. The whole CDR3 sequence reads CASTTNPDQETQYF.

The table lists this clone with many counts. The read comes to an end 3 residues before the CDR3 does, leaving the germline J gene to fill in the end. The chain links TRBV20-1 to TRBJ1-1; no definite D call. The length of the CDR3 is 12 residues. From germline, CDR1 is DFQATT and CDR2 SNEGSKA (reference sequence). V lost 1 base and J 7 bases, leaving 10 bases between the germline ends. CDR3: CSARARGSEAFF. Incomplete CDR3 DNA: TGCAGTGCTAGAGCCCGGGGAAGTGAA.

This clone showed up many times. Read data end 3 residues before the CDR3 end; the end is taken from the germline J gene. The chain is built from TRBV4-1 and TRBJ2-7, with 11 bases that match TRBD2. The CDR3 totals 15 residues. V lost 1 base to trimming and J lost 3 bases; unmatched junction nucleotides: 2. Germline values: CDR1 MGHRA, CDR2 YSYEKL. The DNA read from the CDR3 is TGCGCCAGCAGCCAAGGACTAGCGGGAATCTACGAG. Amino acid sequence: CASSQGLAGIYE. The whole CDR3 is CASSQGLAGIYEQYF.